The present T cell receptor beta chain was sequenced within a study of blood T cell repertoires in COVID-19. Germline CDR1 MNHEY, CDR2 SVGAGI. V lost 5 bases, J lost 1 base, and 15 bases lay in between. The CDR3 consists of 15 residues. Authors' methods: Nucleated cell counts were estimated from reference gene primer amplification. Measured with immunoSEQ multiplex PCR; TCRdb has only the in-frame clones, and not every one. That table supplies the V and J calls and clone size; D and trimming were determined from the DNA. The sample lists over 15,000 clones; more than 75% were seen once. The chain joins TRBV6-5 to TRBJ2-7; D is possibly TRBD2 (7 bases). The TCR sequence derives from a human donor in a cohort sampled during active COVID-19. Source material: peripheral blood. The CDR3 reads CASSTRTAGSYEQYF. Written as DNA, the CDR3 is TGTGCCAGCAGTACCCGGACAGCGGGATCCTACGAGCAGTACTTC.